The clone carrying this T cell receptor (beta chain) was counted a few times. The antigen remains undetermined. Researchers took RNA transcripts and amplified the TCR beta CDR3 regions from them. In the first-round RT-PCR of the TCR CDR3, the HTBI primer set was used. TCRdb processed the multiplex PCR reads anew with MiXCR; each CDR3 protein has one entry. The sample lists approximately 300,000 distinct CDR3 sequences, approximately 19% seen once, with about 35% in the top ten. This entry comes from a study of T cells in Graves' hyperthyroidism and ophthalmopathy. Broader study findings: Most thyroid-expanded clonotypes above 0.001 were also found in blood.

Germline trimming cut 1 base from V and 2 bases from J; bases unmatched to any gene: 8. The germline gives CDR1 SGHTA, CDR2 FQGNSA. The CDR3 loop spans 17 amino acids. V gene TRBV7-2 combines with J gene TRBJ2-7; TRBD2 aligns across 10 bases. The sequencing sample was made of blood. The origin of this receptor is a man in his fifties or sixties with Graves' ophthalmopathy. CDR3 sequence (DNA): TGTGCCAGCAGCTTAGGAGGGAGCGGGAGGGCCCCCTACGAGCAGTACTTC. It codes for CASSLGGSGRAPYEQYF.